This record covers a single T cell receptor (beta chain). The trim removed 2 bases at V and 3 bases at J, leaving 6 bases unmatched. Germline V gene data show CDR1 as GTSNPN and CDR2 as SVGIG (reference sequence). The CDR3 has 14 residues. This sample stems from a study of blood T cell repertoires in COVID-19. About the research overall: COVID-19 samples collected from the United States, Italy and Spain covered acute and convalescent phases. T cells, B-cell-depleted T cells, or PBMCs supplied cDNA or gDNA.

Produced via immunoSEQ multiplex PCR; TCRdb's table is partial and in-frame only. This sample has about 140,000 clones, with roughly 84% found just once. Sequenced sample: peripheral blood. V and J are TRBV30 and TRBJ1-1; 7 bases align to TRBD1. The receptor was derived from a woman aged 60-70 years with acute or convalescent COVID-19. CDR3 nucleotide sequence: TGTGCCTGGAGTCCCGGGACAGAGTACACTGAAGCTTTCTTT. As protein: CAWSPGTEYTEAFF.